This T cell receptor beta chain came from a study of cytomegalovirus exposure and HLA in healthy donors. Turning to the study itself: The approximately 130 validation repertoires matched the roughly 670 first-cohort repertoires in platform, a later analysis reported. Regarding the study as a whole: A few CMV-associated chains proved CMV antigen-specific in vitro.

The protocol was immunoSEQ multiplex PCR, while the TCRdb copy is restricted to in-frame clones and leaves out a portion. The data show 110,000 or so clones, with about 82% seen just once and 4.5% to 6% held by the top ten. Concerning this clone: Its specificity is unknown.

This CDR3 is built from 18 residues. Germline values: CDR1 SNHLY, CDR2 FYNNEI. The V segment lost 7 bases and the J segment 6 bases; nucleotides outside the gene matches: 18. Sequenced: PBMCs. This TCR was sampled from a man between 18 and 29 years old in good health and CMV-seronegative. This chain uses TRBV2 with TRBJ2-2, with 9 bases matching TRBD2. The CDR3 here is CASKGVLAGVEGAGELFF. The CDR3 DNA follows: TGTGCCAGCAAGGGGGTATTAGCGGGAGTAGAAGGGGCCGGGGAGCTGTTTTTT.